This is a list of T cell receptor beta chains from one sample in a study of blood T cell repertoires in COVID-19. The protocol was immunoSEQ multiplex PCR, while the TCRdb copy is restricted to in-frame clones and leaves out a portion. The table lists about 120,000 clones, 70% to 80% of them singletons, with over 6.5% in the top ten. The sequenced sample consisted of peripheral blood. The origin of the receptors is a human donor in a cohort sampled during active COVID-19. CDR3s include the opening cysteine and the closing phenylalanine or tryptophan. A D gene is named only where the DNA matches it firmly. Rows may omit the clone size; those that give it use once, few, many or a size class.

v_gene	j_gene	abundance	d_gene	CDR3nt	CDR3aa
TRBV7-6	TRBJ2-2	NA	NA	TGTGCCAGCAGCCCCCAGCAGGGTCGGAACACCGGGGAGCTGTTTTTT	CASSPQQGRNTGELFF
TRBV5-1	TRBJ2-7	NA	NA	TGCGCCAGCAGCCGGGACTGGGGACCCGAGCAGTACTTC	CASSRDWGPEQYF
TRBV19	TRBJ2-7	NA	TRBD2	TGTGCCAGTAGTATAGGACTAGCGGAATCCTACGAGCAGTACTTC	CASSIGLAESYEQYF
TRBV11-1	TRBJ1-1	NA	TRBD1	TGTGCCAGCAGCTTATTCGGACAGGGGGCTGCTGAAGCTTTCTTT	CASSLFGQGAAEAFF
TRBV19	TRBJ1-1	NA	TRBD1	TGTGCCAGTAGTCCGACCCTGACAGGGGACACTGAAGCTTTCTTT	CASSPTLTGDTEAFF
TRBV14	TRBJ1-2	NA	TRBD1	TGTGCCAGCAGCCAAGAAGGGTACAGGGGGCAAGGCTACACCTTC	CASSQEGYRGQGYTF
TRBV12-3/TRBV12-4	TRBJ2-7	NA	NA	TGTGCCAGCAGTTTCGGGTCCTACGAGCAGTACTTC	CASSFGSYEQYF
TRBV9	TRBJ2-7	NA	TRBD2	TGTGCCAGCAGCGTCAGCCCGACGGGGGGGGACGAGCAGTACTTC	CASSVSPTGGDEQYF
TRBV19	TRBJ2-7	NA	TRBD2	TGTGCCAGTAGTATAAGCGGGGGACCCTACGAGCAGTACTTC	CASSISGGPYEQYF
TRBV29-1	TRBJ1-5	once	TRBD1	TGCAGCGTGATTTCCAGGGGGGATCAGCCCCAGCATTTT	CSVISRGDQPQHF
TRBV30	TRBJ1-5	NA	TRBD1	TGTGCCTGGAGTGTGTTCAGGGGGCAGGTGAACAATCAGCCCCAGCATTTT	CAWSVFRGQVNNQPQHF
TRBV27	TRBJ2-2	NA	TRBD2	TGTGCCAGCAGTTACGGGGGGGCCGGGGAGCTGTTTTTT	CASSYGGAGELFF
TRBV10-3	TRBJ1-1	NA	TRBD1	TGTGCCATCAGCCGGGGACAGGGGGACACTGAAGCTTTCTTT	CAISRGQGDTEAFF
TRBV11-2	TRBJ1-2	NA	NA	TGTGCCAGCAGCTTAGTTGAGGGAGGCGGCTACACCTTC	CASSLVEGGGYTF
TRBV9	TRBJ2-7	NA	NA	TGTGCCAGCAGCGTCGGAGAGGGAAGCTCCTACGAGCAGTACTTC	CASSVGEGSSYEQYF
TRBV7-9	TRBJ2-1	once	TRBD2	TGTGCCAGCAGCTTAGGGACTAGCCACGAGCAGTTCTTC	CASSLGTSHEQFF
TRBV5-1	TRBJ1-2	NA	TRBD1	TGCGCCAGCAGCATAGCTGGGACAGCCTATGGCTACACCTTC	CASSIAGTAYGYTF
TRBV5-4	TRBJ1-1	NA	TRBD1	TGTGCCAGCAGCCCACAGGGGCGCCCGGTGGTTTTCTTT	CASSPQGRPVVFF
TRBV7-6	TRBJ1-5	NA	NA	TGTGCCAGCAGCAACAGATATAATAGCAATCAGCCCCAGCATTTT	CASSNRYNSNQPQHF
TRBV2	TRBJ1-1	NA	TRBD1	TGTGCCAGCAGTGAAGCAGTAGGGGGCCTCAGTGTCACTGAAGCTTTCTTT	CASSEAVGGLSVTEAFF
TRBV15	TRBJ2-4	NA	NA	TGTGCCACCAGCAGTGTCCAGGAAAACATTCAGTACTTC	CATSSVQENIQYF
TRBV24-1	TRBJ2-1	NA	TRBD2	TGTGCCACCAGTGAGCCAGCGGGGTTTGAGCAGTTCTTC	CATSEPAGFEQFF
TRBV27	TRBJ2-1	NA	TRBD2	TGTGCCAGCAGTTTAGGAGCGGGAGGACCCAATGAGCAGTTCTTC	CASSLGAGGPNEQFF
TRBV7-9	TRBJ2-2	NA	NA	TGTGCCAGCAGCTTAGGTAGACTGGCGGACACCGGGGAGCTGTTTTTT	CASSLGRLADTGELFF
TRBV28	TRBJ2-7	NA	NA	TGTGCCAGCAGTTTAACGCGCGACATCCCGATCGAGCAGTACTTC	CASSLTRDIPIEQYF
TRBV19	TRBJ1-1	once	NA	TGTGCCAGTAGTATGCAGGGATACGCTGAAGCTTTCTTT	CASSMQGYAEAFF
TRBV6-5	TRBJ2-7	few	TRBD2	TGTGCCAGCAGGGGACTAGCGGGAGGCGAGCAGTACTTC	CASRGLAGGEQYF
TRBV5-1	TRBJ2-7	few	NA	TGCGCCAGCAGCCCGGACAGTTCCCACGAGCAGTACTTC	CASSPDSSHEQYF
TRBV6-5	TRBJ1-3	NA	TRBD1	TGTGCCAGCAGTCGGGGCGGACAGGGTAGAAACACCATATATTTT	CASSRGGQGRNTIYF
TRBV10-3	TRBJ2-1	NA	TRBD2	TGTGCCATCAGTGAAGCACTAGCGGGGAGCAATGAGCAGTTCTTC	CAISEALAGSNEQFF
TRBV5-6	TRBJ2-1	NA	NA	TGTGCCAGCAGCTTTTCCCTACTAGGGAGCTCCTACAATGAGCAGTTCTTC	CASSFSLLGSSYNEQFF
TRBV27	TRBJ2-6	NA	NA	TGTGCCAGCAGTAGATTTGGAGACTACTCTGGGGCCAACGTCCTGACTTTC	CASSRFGDYSGANVLTF
TRBV11-3	TRBJ2-7	NA	TRBD2	TGTGCCAGCAGCTTAGATTTGGCTAGCGGGAGCTACGAGCAGTACTTC	CASSLDLASGSYEQYF
TRBV7-9	TRBJ1-2	NA	NA	TGTGCCAGCAGCTTATCCCAAATCTATGGCTACACCTTC	CASSLSQIYGYTF
TRBV28	TRBJ1-3	NA	NA	TGTGCCAGCAGTCCCGAGACAGTCTCTGGAAACACCATATATTTT	CASSPETVSGNTIYF
TRBV7-3	TRBJ2-7	NA	TRBD2	TGTGCCAGCAGCTCTAGCGGGGGGGCCGACGAGCAGTACTTC	CASSSSGGADEQYF
TRBV5-1	TRBJ1-2	NA	NA	TGCGCCAGCAGCTTGGGACAGGTGATGGATGGCTACACCTTC	CASSLGQVMDGYTF
TRBV7-2	TRBJ2-5	once	NA	TGTGCCAGCAGCTTAAGCCTGCAACAAGAGACCCAGTACTTC	CASSLSLQQETQYF
TRBV28	TRBJ2-7	NA	TRBD1	TGTGCCAGCAGTTTAGGGGTTCGGCAGGGGGTCGACGAGCAGTACTTC	CASSLGVRQGVDEQYF
TRBV28	TRBJ2-7	NA	NA	TGTGCCAGCAGTTCGTTCGAGCAGTACTTC	CASSSFEQYF
TRBV2	TRBJ2-7	NA	TRBD2	TGTGCCAGCAGAAGCGGGGAGAGCTCCTACGAGCAGTACTTC	CASRSGESSYEQYF
TRBV6-5	TRBJ1-1	NA	NA	TGTGCCAGCAGTTTAGGGGTCATGAACACTGAAGCTTTCTTT	CASSLGVMNTEAFF
TRBV3-1/TRBV3-2	TRBJ2-7	many	TRBD1	TGTGCCAGCAGCCGCCGGGACAGGGGGTGGGAGCAGTACTTC	CASSRRDRGWEQYF
TRBV13	TRBJ1-2	NA	NA	TGTGCCAGCAGCGAGGGGGAGGGAGGCTATGGCTACACCTTC	CASSEGEGGYGYTF
TRBV27	TRBJ1-5	NA	NA	TGTGCCAGCAGTTCTACAGGTAACAATCAGCCCCAGCATTTT	CASSSTGNNQPQHF
TRBV9	TRBJ2-1	NA	TRBD2	TGTGCCAGCAGCGTAAGCAGGACTAGCGATGGGAATGAGCAGTTCTTC	CASSVSRTSDGNEQFF
TRBV19	TRBJ2-7	few	NA	TGTGCCAGCCGAGGCCTAGGCGAGCAGTACTTC	CASRGLGEQYF
TRBV29-1	TRBJ1-2	NA	TRBD1	TGCAGCGTTGCGGAAGGGACAGGGGGTTATGGCTACACCTTC	CSVAEGTGGYGYTF
TRBV9	TRBJ1-2	NA	NA	TGTGCCAGCGGCCTCAACTATGGCTACACCTTC	CASGLNYGYTF
TRBV7-8	TRBJ1-3	NA	NA	TGTGCCAGCAGCTTATTATCGCAGGCATCTGGAAACACCATATATTTT	CASSLLSQASGNTIYF
TRBV5-8	TRBJ2-7	once	TRBD1	TGTGCCAGCAGCTACGGACAGGGAGCCCTTGAACAGTACTTC	CASSYGQGALEQYF
TRBV3-1/TRBV3-2	TRBJ2-7	NA	TRBD2	TGTGCCAGCAGCCCACGCGGGGGGCCAAAGCAGTACTTC	CASSPRGGPKQYF
TRBV28	TRBJ1-6	once	NA	TGTGCCAGCAGTTGGCAGAATAATTCACCCCTCCACTTT	CASSWQNNSPLHF
TRBV4-2	TRBJ1-1	few	NA	TGTGCCAGCGGCGCAGGGCTTGGCACTGAAGCTTTCTTT	CASGAGLGTEAFF
TRBV7-3	TRBJ2-1	NA	TRBD2	TGTGCCGGGACGGTCGGGGGGACCAATGAGCAGTTCTTC	CAGTVGGTNEQFF
TRBV11-2	TRBJ2-7	NA	NA	TGTGCCAGCAGCAACCGGGACTCTCTCTACGAGCAGTACTTC	CASSNRDSLYEQYF
TRBV13	TRBJ2-7	NA	TRBD2	TGTGCCAGCAGCTCCACTAGCGGGGCAGACGAGCAGTACTTC	CASSSTSGADEQYF
TRBV7-9	TRBJ1-1	few	NA	TGTGCCAGCAGCCCCCGGACAGAGTGGGACACTGAAGCTTTCTTT	CASSPRTEWDTEAFF
TRBV4-1	TRBJ2-7	NA	NA	TGCGCCAGCAGCCAAGAAATGCGAGCCTACGAGCAGTACTTC	CASSQEMRAYEQYF